The clone carrying this T cell receptor (beta chain) appeared a few times. The antigen remains undetermined. Hyperthyroidism had been newly diagnosed in patients aged 18 to 65, and its duration was under 2 months. Diagnoses were made from clinical symptoms, serum measures (thyroxine and TRAb), thyroid ultrasound and orbital computed tomography. Isolation of PBMCs was performed on roughly 9 ml fresh peripheral blood. The data derive from a study of T cells in Graves' hyperthyroidism and ophthalmopathy. The study, taken as a whole, reports: Clonotypes that were expanded in thyroid above 0.001 mostly appeared in blood too.

Template material for amplifying TCR beta CDR3 regions consisted of RNA transcripts. TCR CDR3 underwent first-round RT-PCR with the HTBI primer set. Each CDR3 protein gets one entry after TCRdb re-called the multiplex PCR reads with MiXCR. The sample carries fewer than 650,000 distinct CDR3 sequences, around 13% recorded once. This CDR3 has 14 residues. Per germline, CDR1 MGHDK and CDR2 SYGVNS. V lost 6 bases, J lost 1 base, and 13 bases lay in between. The chain links TRBV25-1 to TRBJ2-7; D possibly corresponds to TRBD2 (6 bases). The sequencing sample was made of blood. The clonotype was recovered from a woman aged 40 to 55 with Graves' hyperthyroidism. The CDR3 DNA reads as TGTGCCAGCAGCCGGGACTTAACTTCCTACGAGCAGTACTTC. Residues: CASSRDLTSYEQYF.